The rows below give T cell receptor beta chains drawn from one sample of a study of Ad26.COV2.S vaccination and SARS-CoV-2 variants. Repertoires were generated with immunoSEQ multiplex PCR, while TCRdb's copy carries only in-frame clones and drops some. The sample includes approximately 400,000 clones, 83% of them seen just once. The input for sequencing was peripheral blood, taken in a trial of Ad26.COV2.S vaccine versus placebo. Receptor source: a person aged 18-60 years who received the Ad26.COV2.S COVID-19 vaccine or a placebo. Each CDR3 is given with its conserved first and last residue. The D gene is left open where the match is weak. Some rows have no size entry. The others give once, few or many, or a class for an expanded clone.

J gene,D gene,clone size,V gene,CDR3 DNA,CDR3 protein
TRBJ2-2,NA,once,TRBV19,TGTGCCAGTAGTATTAGGGGAGGGGAGCTGTTTTTT,CASSIRGGELFF
TRBJ1-1,NA,few,TRBV2,TGTGCCAGCAGTGGTCAGGTGTTGCCCACTGAAGCTTTCTTT,CASSGQVLPTEAFF
TRBJ2-3,NA,NA,TRBV3-1/TRBV3-2,NA,CASTVAGGSTYF
TRBJ2-1,TRBD1,NA,TRBV9,TGTGCCAGCAGCGTAGATAGGGGGCCGGGTTACAATGAGCAGTTCTTC,CASSVDRGPGYNEQFF
TRBJ2-7,NA,NA,TRBV5-6,TGTGCCAGCAGCTTGTTATCGGGGGAGTTGGGGCTCGGGCAGTACTTC,CASSLLSGELGLGQYF
TRBJ2-4,NA,once,TRBV5-3,TGTGCCAGAAGCCCAACCAAAAACATTCAGTACTTC,CARSPTKNIQYF
TRBJ2-6,NA,NA,TRBV7-2,TGTGCCAGCAGCTTAATGCTCGGTACCTCTGGGGCCAACGTCCTGACTTTC,CASSLMLGTSGANVLTF
TRBJ2-1,TRBD2,NA,TRBV19,TGTGCCAGTAGTATGTGGCTAGCGGGAGACAATGAGCAGTTCTTC,CASSMWLAGDNEQFF
TRBJ2-7,TRBD2,NA,TRBV5-4,TGTGCCAGCAGCTTGCTAGCGGGAGGGAGGGCCTACGAGCAGTACTTC,CASSLLAGGRAYEQYF
TRBJ2-7,TRBD1,NA,TRBV7-2,TGTGCCAGCAGCCCGGACAGGGTTGTGGGTGAGCAGTACTTC,CASSPDRVVGEQYF
TRBJ2-4,NA,NA,TRBV18,TGTGCCAGCTCAGGGGAAGCCAAAAACATTCAGTACTTC,CASSGEAKNIQYF
TRBJ2-3,NA,once,TRBV11-2,TGTGCCAGCAGCTTAGATCCAGCAGATACGCAGTATTTT,CASSLDPADTQYF
TRBJ2-6,NA,NA,TRBV3-1/TRBV3-2,TGTGCCAGCAGCCCGAGGGCGGCGATGAGGGCCAACGTCCTGACTTTC,CASSPRAAMRANVLTF
TRBJ1-5,NA,NA,TRBV7-3,TGTGCCAGCAACCCGTGCGGGGGCAATCAGCCCCAGCATTTT,CASNPCGGNQPQHF
TRBJ2-2,TRBD2,NA,TRBV30,TGTGCCTGGGGCCCAGCGGGAGGGGTGACCGGGGAGCTGTTTTTT,CAWGPAGGVTGELFF
TRBJ1-1,NA,NA,TRBV19,TGTGCCACCTCTTGGGGCCCGGGAACATTTGAAGCTTTCTTT,CATSWGPGTFEAFF
TRBJ2-7,NA,NA,TRBV9,TGTGCCAGCAGCCCGGGGACGGTCAGCTCCTACGAGCAGTACTTC,CASSPGTVSSYEQYF
TRBJ2-3,TRBD2,NA,TRBV5-1,TGCGCCAGCAGCTTGGCCGTAATAGCGGGCCCCACAGATACGCAGTATTTT,CASSLAVIAGPTDTQYF
TRBJ1-5,NA,NA,TRBV7-2,TGTGCCAGCAGCTTATTCAGCAATCAGCCCCAGCATTTT,CASSLFSNQPQHF
TRBJ2-2,NA,NA,TRBV12-5,TGTGCTAGTGGTTTGTGGGTAGCAGCGAACACCGGGGAGCTGTTTTTT,CASGLWVAANTGELFF
TRBJ2-7,NA,NA,TRBV11-2,TGTGCCAGCAGCTTAGATAGGTTCCGACGTGGGCAGTACTTC,CASSLDRFRRGQYF
TRBJ1-1,NA,NA,TRBV7-6,TGTGCCAGCAGCTCTCAGATGAACACTGAAGCTTTCTTT,CASSSQMNTEAFF
TRBJ2-6,TRBD1,NA,TRBV7-9,TGTGCCAGCACCACTTGGCAGGGGGAAGCCAACGTCCTGACTTTC,CASTTWQGEANVLTF
TRBJ2-1,TRBD2,few,TRBV5-4,TGTGCCAGCAGCTCCGGGACTAGCGGGGGGGCTATCTACAATGAGCAGTTCTTC,CASSSGTSGGAIYNEQFF
TRBJ1-1,NA,NA,TRBV12-3/TRBV12-4,TGTGCCAGCAGTCTCTATATGAACACTGAAGCTTTCTTT,CASSLYMNTEAFF
TRBJ1-2,NA,NA,TRBV3-1/TRBV3-2,TGTGCCAGCAGCCAAAAATCGGGGGGCTTGGATGGCTACACCTTC,CASSQKSGGLDGYTF
TRBJ2-6,NA,NA,TRBV19,TGTGCCAGTAACTTGGGCTCTGGGGCCAACGTCCTGACTTTC,CASNLGSGANVLTF
TRBJ1-2,NA,few,TRBV19,TGTGCCAGTAGTATTGGGACTGTACCAAGCTACACCTTC,CASSIGTVPSYTF
TRBJ2-3,NA,NA,TRBV5-1,TGCGCCAGCAGCTTGAGTGGGACAGATACGCAGTATTTT,CASSLSGTDTQYF
TRBJ1-5,NA,NA,TRBV6-1,TGTGCCAGCAGCCAAACCCGGGACGGCAATCAGCCCCAGCATTTT,CASSQTRDGNQPQHF
TRBJ2-5,NA,NA,TRBV7-9,TGTGCCACCGGAGGGGCAGAGACCCAGTACTTC,CATGGAETQYF
TRBJ2-7,NA,few,TRBV30,TGTGCCTGGAGTGTAGGAGAGGGCTACGAGCAGTACTTC,CAWSVGEGYEQYF
TRBJ2-7,NA,NA,TRBV7-2,TGTGCCAGCAGCTTCCGCGTGGGTCGTTACGGCGAGCAGTACTTC,CASSFRVGRYGEQYF
TRBJ1-1,NA,NA,TRBV7-9,TGTGCCAGCAGCTTACACCCGGCAGGCACTGAAGCTTTCTTT,CASSLHPAGTEAFF
TRBJ1-2,TRBD1,once,TRBV11-2,TGTGCCAGCAGCTTAGCGCCAGGGGGCAGCGGCTACACCTTC,CASSLAPGGSGYTF
TRBJ1-4,NA,NA,TRBV29-1,TGCAGCGTTGAGACAGCTCGAGGGGGGTATGAAAAACTGTTTTTT,CSVETARGGYEKLFF
TRBJ1-1,TRBD1,NA,TRBV10-3,TGTGCCATCAGGGGGACAGGTAACACTGAAGCTTTCTTT,CAIRGTGNTEAFF
TRBJ2-5,TRBD2,NA,TRBV5-1,TGCGCCAGCAGCAAAGGTGGGGGGGTTCAAGAGACCCAGTACTTC,CASSKGGGVQETQYF
TRBJ1-3,NA,NA,TRBV7-2,TGTGCCAGCAGCTCACACGGAGCGGGGATTGGTGGAAACACCATATATTTT,CASSSHGAGIGGNTIYF
TRBJ2-1,NA,NA,TRBV21-1,TGTGCCAGCAGCAAAGTCCCCCTTGAGAAGCGGGCTACCCCCAATGAGCAGTTCTTC,CASSKVPLEKRATPNEQFF